A single sample is the source of the 23 T cell receptor beta chains below, sequenced in a study of blood T cell repertoires in COVID-19 (dated by TCRdb to 2020 to 2022). The library was made by the immunoSEQ multiplex PCR assay. TCRdb limited this immuneACCESS table to in-frame rearrangements with V and J called. A share of clones is missing; checked studies link under half to unresolved V genes, and the rest is unexplained. The sample table holds some 130,000 clones, of which more than 85% were seen once. The top ten hold roughly 4% of the sample. The sequenced sample was peripheral blood. These receptors were obtained from a man between 60 and 70 years old with COVID-19, enrolled during active disease.

The chain carries TRBV6-2 or TRBV6-3 and TRBJ2-2; D possibly corresponds to TRBD1 (5 bases). V lost 4 bases to trimming and J lost 1 base, with 7 bases between them. The CDR3 length is 14 residues. Germline V gene data show CDR1 as MNHEY and CDR2 as SVGEGT. The CDR3 bases are TGTGCCAGCAGTTTGCAGGGGAACACCGGGGAGCTGTTTTTT. It specifies CASSLQGNTGELFF.

The chain combines TRBV9 with TRBJ1-2; 10 nucleotides align to TRBD1. Trimming cost V 3 bases and J 7 bases; bases outside gene matches: 6. Per the germline V gene, CDR1 is SGDLS and CDR2 is YYNGEE. The CDR3 is 14 residues long. CDR3 sequence reads: CASSAGQGWGGYTF. CDR3 DNA sequence: TGTGCCAGCAGCGCGGGACAGGGGTGGGGTGGCTACACCTTC.

The V and J genes are TRBV28 and TRBJ1-1, with D possibly matching TRBD1 (6 bases). Germline CDR1 and CDR2: MDHEN and SYDVKM. The V end lost 7 bases, the J end lost 4 bases, and 13 bases lay between the germline ends. The length of the CDR3 is 13 residues. CDR3 bases: TGTGCCAGCATGAACAGGGTGGCCACTGAAGCTTTCTTT. It is translated as CASMNRVATEAFF.

This clone occurred a few times. This sequence joins TRBV30 and TRBJ1-2; D is ambiguous. V was clipped by 0 bases and J by 4 bases, with 9 bases between them. This CDR3 is 13 amino acids long. From germline, CDR1 is GTSNPN and CDR2 SVGIG (reference sequence). CDR3 sequence (DNA): TGTGCCTGGAGTGTACTCCGCTCCTATGGCTACACCTTC. This encodes CAWSVLRSYGYTF.

This chain's CDR3 is CASSTNQGLDGYTF. Here the CDR3 DNA reads TGCGCCAGCAGCACCAACCAGGGGTTGGATGGCTACACCTTC. V usage is TRBV5-1 and J usage is TRBJ1-2, with D perhaps matching TRBD1 (6 bases). Trimming took off 4 bases at V and 6 bases at J, with 16 bases between the two ends. Germline V gene lookup returns CDR1 SGHRS and CDR2 YFSETQ. The CDR3 contains 14 residues. The complete variable domain, with remaining parts taken from reference TRBV5-1 and TRBJ1-2, reads KAGVTQTPRYLIKTRGQQVTLSCSPISGHRSVSWYQQTPGQGLQFLFEYFSETQRNKGNFPGRFSGRQFSNSRSEMNVSTLELGDSALYLCASSTNQGLDGYTFGSGTRLTVV.

The chain carries TRBV15 and TRBJ1-4, with D hard to call. V was cut by 4 bases and J by 8 bases, with 17 bases left in between. Germline CDR1 LNHNV, CDR2 YYDKDF (reference sequence). CDR3 length: 15 residues. The CDR3 sequence is CATSTEVGRGEKLFF. DNA for the CDR3: TGTGCCACCAGCACTGAGGTGGGCAGAGGGGAAAAACTGTTTTTT.

The chain links TRBV30 to TRBJ1-3, with 8 bases identical to TRBD1. Germline V gene sequence: CDR1 GTSNPN, CDR2 SVGIG (reference sequence). This CDR3 has 14 amino acids. The ends lost 2 bases at V and 4 bases at J; junction bases unmatched: 4. This CDR3 is CAWSRTGKGNTIYF. CDR3 nucleotide sequence: TGTGCCTGGAGTCGGACAGGGAAAGGAAACACCATATATTTT.

The gene calls are TRBV30 and TRBJ2-5; no clear D. Germline loops: CDR1 GTSNPN, CDR2 SVGIG (reference sequence). There are 14 residues in the CDR3. Trimming took off 0 bases at V and 2 bases at J, with 10 bases between the two ends. CDR3 sequence reads: CAWSVLDSQETQYF. CDR3 DNA sequence: TGTGCCTGGAGTGTACTCGACTCGCAAGAGACCCAGTACTTC.

Comment on this clone: Different DNA sequences within this sample yield the same CDR3. The rearrangement uses TRBV11-3 and TRBJ2-1, with D possibly matching TRBD2 (5 bases). CDR3 length equals 14 residues. In germline, CDR1 is SGHNT, CDR2 YENEEA. V was clipped by 0 bases and J by 6 bases, with 9 bases between them. The CDR3 sequence is CASSLDGGLNEQFF. Here the CDR3 DNA reads TGTGCCAGCAGCTTAGATGGCGGACTCAATGAGCAGTTCTTC. Full variable domain (rest looked up from reference TRBV11-3 and TRBJ2-1): EAGVVQSPRYKIIEKKQPVAFWCNPISGHNTLYWYLQNLGQGPELLIRYENEEAVDDSQLPKDRFSAERLKGVDSTLKIQPAELGDSAVYLCASSLDGGLNEQFFGPGTRLTVL.

This chain connects TRBV28 to TRBJ1-6; the match to TRBD1 covers 7 bases. V was pared by 3 bases and J by 10 bases, with 9 bases of the junction left unmatched. CDR3 length equals 15 residues. Germline V gives CDR1 MDHEN, CDR2 SYDVKM. The CDR3, as DNA: TGTGCCAGCAGTTTTCCAGGGGGTATGGGATCACCCCTCCACTTT. This translates into CASSFPGGMGSPLHF.

The chain is built from TRBV19 and TRBJ1-6, with D tentatively TRBD1 (6 bases). Trimming removed 5 bases from V and 6 bases from J, with 11 bases in between. CDR3 size: 14 residues. Germline values: CDR1 LNHDA, CDR2 SQIVND (reference sequence). The CDR3 loop reads CASSFLGGNSPLHF. In DNA form, the CDR3 reads TGTGCCAGTAGTTTTTTAGGGGGTAATTCACCCCTCCACTTT. Full variable domain (remainder filled in from reference TRBV19 and TRBJ1-6): DGGITQSPKYLFRKEGQNVTLSCEQNLNHDAMYWYRQDPGQGLRLIYYSQIVNDFQKGDIAEGYSVSREKKESFPLTVTSAQKNPTAFYLCASSFLGGNSPLHFGNGTRLTVT.

The chain uses TRBV10-2 and TRBJ2-5; a weak D match, TRBD2 (6 bases). V was trimmed by 4 bases and J by 2 bases, leaving 14 bases between them. The CDR3 is made up of 15 amino acids. In germline, CDR1 is WSHSY, CDR2 SAAADI. The CDR3 coding sequence is TGCGCCAGCAGTGGGAGGGTTCCGGCACAAGAGACCCAGTACTTC. It is translated as CASSGRVPAQETQYF.

The chain couples TRBV19 to TRBJ2-4, with 10 bases that match TRBD1. The CDR3 is 15 amino acids. V shed 6 bases and J 0 bases; nucleotides not matched to a gene: 2. Germline-derived CDR1 and CDR2 are LNHDA and SQIVND (reference sequence). The CDR3 is CASRGTGVAKNIQYF. In DNA form, the CDR3 reads TGTGCCAGTAGAGGGACAGGGGTAGCCAAAAACATTCAGTACTTC. The complete variable domain, with remaining parts taken from reference TRBV19 and TRBJ2-4, reads DGGITQSPKYLFRKEGQNVTLSCEQNLNHDAMYWYRQDPGQGLRLIYYSQIVNDFQKGDIAEGYSVSREKKESFPLTVTSAQKNPTAFYLCASRGTGVAKNIQYFGAGTRLSVL.

The chain uses TRBV6-5 and TRBJ2-7; 7 bases map to TRBD1. The CDR3 extends over 13 amino acids. J gave up 0 bases and V 8 bases, and 4 bases lay outside the gene matches. Per the germline V gene, CDR1 is MNHEY and CDR2 is SVGAGI. Here the CDR3 DNA reads TGTGCCAGCGAAGGGACAGTCTCCTACGAGCAGTACTTC. Its protein product is CASEGTVSYEQYF.

J is TRBJ1-4 and V is TRBV15; unclear D gene. The CDR3 covers 13 residues. CDR1 LNHNV and CDR2 YYDKDF come from the germline V gene (reference sequence). V lost 3 bases, J lost 8 bases, and 10 bases lay in between. The CDR3 DNA is TGTGCCACCAGCAGGTTCAGTCCCGAAAAACTGTTTTTT. Its translation: CATSRFSPEKLFF.

The rearrangement links TRBV3-1 (or the pseudogene TRBV3-2) to TRBJ1-1; unclear D gene. The CDR3 is made up of 12 amino acids. Germline loops: CDR1 LGHDT, CDR2 YNNKEL (reference sequence). V shed 0 bases and J shed 6 bases, with 5 bases lying between them. The CDR3 region is CASSQDRAEAFF. The CDR3 DNA reads TGTGCCAGCAGCCAAGATCGGGCTGAAGCTTTCTTT.

This chain connects TRBV7-8 to TRBJ2-7; perhaps TRBD2 as D (6 bases). V lost 0 bases to trimming and J lost 6 bases, with 6 bases between them. Germline V gene lookup returns CDR1 SGHVS and CDR2 FQNEAQ. The CDR3 runs to 12 residues. CDR3 region: CASSLAGSEQYF. The CDR3 DNA sequence: TGTGCCAGCAGCTTAGCCGGGAGCGAGCAGTACTTC. The full variable domain, completed using reference TRBV7-8 and TRBJ2-7, is GAGVSQSPRYKVAKRGQDVALRCDPISGHVSLFWYQQALGQGPEFLTYFQNEAQLDKSGLPSDRFFAERPEGSVSTLKIQRTQQEDSAVYLCASSLAGSEQYFGPGTRLTVT.

The chain couples TRBV5-1 to TRBJ1-1; D unclear. The CDR3 covers 13 residues. Trimming removed 4 bases from V and 1 base from J, with 8 bases in between. Germline values: CDR1 SGHRS, CDR2 YFSETQ. The chain's CDR3 is CASSAGKNTEAFF. CDR3 sequence (DNA): TGCGCCAGCAGCGCAGGCAAGAACACTGAAGCTTTCTTT.

The chain combines TRBV7-2 with TRBJ1-1; 11 bases match TRBD1. Unmatched junction bases numbered 7, after V lost 3 bases and J lost 4 bases. The CDR3 has 16 amino acids. The V gene's germline CDR1 is SGHTA and CDR2 FQGNSA. CDR3: CASSFGQGALVTEAFF. Here the CDR3 DNA reads TGTGCCAGCAGCTTCGGACAGGGGGCCTTGGTCACTGAAGCTTTCTTT.

V gene TRBV12-2 combines with J gene TRBJ1-4; the table's D call TRBD1 went unverified against the DNA. TRBV12-2 is classified as a pseudogene. The CDR3 has 16 amino acids. CDR3 sequence: CASRLENRDTNEKLFF. The CDR3 nucleotides are TGTGCAAGTCGCTTAGAGAACAGGGATACGAATGAAAAACTGTTTTTT.

The chain couples TRBV15 to TRBJ1-5; D is perhaps TRBD1 (5 bases). From germline, CDR1 is LNHNV and CDR2 YYDKDF (reference sequence). This CDR3 comprises 16 residues. V was trimmed by 1 base and J by 1 base, leaving 11 bases between them. CDR3 in amino acids: CATSRGGVGSNQPQHF. The CDR3 coding sequence is TGTGCCACCAGCAGAGGGGGGGTTGGGAGCAATCAGCCCCAGCATTTT.

The chain couples TRBV29-1 to TRBJ1-2; 9 bases are a match to TRBD1. This CDR3 comprises 15 residues. V dropped 8 bases and J dropped 6; count of bases not matched to a gene: 16. Germline assignment: CDR1 SQVTM and CDR2 ANQGSEA. The DNA for the CDR3 is TGCAGCCTCCGTGTGTACGGGACAGGGAGCGATGGCTACACCTTC. Its translation: CSLRVYGTGSDGYTF.

The rearrangement uses TRBV2 and TRBJ2-3; TRBD2 matches 7 bases. The trim removed 5 bases at V and 7 bases at J, leaving 12 bases unmatched. This CDR3 is built from 15 residues. Germline V gives CDR1 SNHLY, CDR2 FYNNEI. DNA for the CDR3: TGTGCCAGCAGTCGAGCAGGGAGGGACGGGAATACGCAGTATTTT. Translation gives CASSRAGRDGNTQYF.